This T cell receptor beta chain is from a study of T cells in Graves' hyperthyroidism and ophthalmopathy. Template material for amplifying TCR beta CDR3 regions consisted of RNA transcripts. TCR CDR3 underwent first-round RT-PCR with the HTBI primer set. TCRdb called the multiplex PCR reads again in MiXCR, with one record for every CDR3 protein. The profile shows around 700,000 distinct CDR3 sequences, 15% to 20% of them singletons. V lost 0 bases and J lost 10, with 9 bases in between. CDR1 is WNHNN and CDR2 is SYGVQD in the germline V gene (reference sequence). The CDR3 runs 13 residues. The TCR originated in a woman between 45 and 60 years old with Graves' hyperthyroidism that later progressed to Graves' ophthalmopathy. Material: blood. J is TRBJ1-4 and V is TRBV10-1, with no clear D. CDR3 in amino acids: CASSESGRGKLFF. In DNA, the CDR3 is TGCGCCAGCAGTGAGTCAGGACGCGGAAAACTGTTTTTT.